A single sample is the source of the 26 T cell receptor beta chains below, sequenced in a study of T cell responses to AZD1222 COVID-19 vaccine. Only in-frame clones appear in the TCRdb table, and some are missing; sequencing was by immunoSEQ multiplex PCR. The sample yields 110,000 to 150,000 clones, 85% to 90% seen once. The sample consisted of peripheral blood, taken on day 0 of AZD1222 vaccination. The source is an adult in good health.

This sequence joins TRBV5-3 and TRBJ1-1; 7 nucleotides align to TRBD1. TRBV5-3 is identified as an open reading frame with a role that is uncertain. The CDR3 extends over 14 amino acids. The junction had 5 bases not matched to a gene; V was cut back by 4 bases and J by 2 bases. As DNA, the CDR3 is TGTGCCAGAAGCCGAGGGACAGTCAACACTGAAGCTTTCTTT. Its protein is CARSRGTVNTEAFF.

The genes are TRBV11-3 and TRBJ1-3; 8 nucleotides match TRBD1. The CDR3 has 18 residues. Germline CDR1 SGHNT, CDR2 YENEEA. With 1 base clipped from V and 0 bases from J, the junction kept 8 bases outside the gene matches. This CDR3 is CASSLGRTGLSSGNTIYF. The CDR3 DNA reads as TGTGCCAGCAGCTTAGGCCGGACAGGGCTCAGCTCTGGAAACACCATATATTTT.

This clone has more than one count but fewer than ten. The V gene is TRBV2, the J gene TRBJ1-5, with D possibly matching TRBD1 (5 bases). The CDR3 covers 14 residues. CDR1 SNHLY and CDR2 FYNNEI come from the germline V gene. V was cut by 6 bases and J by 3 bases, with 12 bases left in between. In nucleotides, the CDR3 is TGTGCCAGCAGAGGGACCTCCACCAATCAGCCCCAGCATTTT. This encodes CASRGTSTNQPQHF.

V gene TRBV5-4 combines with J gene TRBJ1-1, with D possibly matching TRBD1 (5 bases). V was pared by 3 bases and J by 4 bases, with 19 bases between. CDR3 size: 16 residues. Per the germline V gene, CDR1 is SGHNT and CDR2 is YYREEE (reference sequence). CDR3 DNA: TGTGCCAGCAGCTCAATCCCCAGGGCTAAGACCACTGAAGCTTTCTTT. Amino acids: CASSSIPRAKTTEAFF.

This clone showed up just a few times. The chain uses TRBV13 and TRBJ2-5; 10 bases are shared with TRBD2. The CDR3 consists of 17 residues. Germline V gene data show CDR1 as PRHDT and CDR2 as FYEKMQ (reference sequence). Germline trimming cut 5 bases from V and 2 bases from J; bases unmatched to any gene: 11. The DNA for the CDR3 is TGTGCCAGCAGCCCAGAAGGCAGCGGGAGGGGACAAGAGACCCAGTACTTC. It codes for CASSPEGSGRGQETQYF. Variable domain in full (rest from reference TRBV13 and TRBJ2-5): AAGVIQSPRHLIKEKRETATLKCYPIPRHDTVYWYQQGPGQDPQFLISFYEKMQSDKGSIPDRFSAQQFSDYHSELNMSSLELGDSALYFCASSPEGSGRGQETQYFGPGTRLLVL.

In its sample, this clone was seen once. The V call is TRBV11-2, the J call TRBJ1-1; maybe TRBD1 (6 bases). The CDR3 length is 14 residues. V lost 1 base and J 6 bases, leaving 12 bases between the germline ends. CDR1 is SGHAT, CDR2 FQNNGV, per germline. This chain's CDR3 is CASSLGLGGPEAFF. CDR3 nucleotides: TGTGCCAGCAGCTTAGGATTAGGGGGACCTGAAGCTTTCTTT.

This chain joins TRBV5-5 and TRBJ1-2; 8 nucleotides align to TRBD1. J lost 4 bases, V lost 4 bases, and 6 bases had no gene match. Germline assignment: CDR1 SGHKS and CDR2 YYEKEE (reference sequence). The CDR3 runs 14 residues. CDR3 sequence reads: CASSPTGGTYGYTF. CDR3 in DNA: TGTGCCAGCAGCCCAACAGGGGGAACCTATGGCTACACCTTC.

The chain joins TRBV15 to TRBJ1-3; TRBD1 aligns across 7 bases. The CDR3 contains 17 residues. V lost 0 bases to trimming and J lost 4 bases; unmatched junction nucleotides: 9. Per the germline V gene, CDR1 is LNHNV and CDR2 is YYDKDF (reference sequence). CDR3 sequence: CATSRDSWDSDGNTIYF. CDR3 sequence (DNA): TGTGCCACCAGCAGAGATTCTTGGGACAGCGACGGAAACACCATATATTTT.

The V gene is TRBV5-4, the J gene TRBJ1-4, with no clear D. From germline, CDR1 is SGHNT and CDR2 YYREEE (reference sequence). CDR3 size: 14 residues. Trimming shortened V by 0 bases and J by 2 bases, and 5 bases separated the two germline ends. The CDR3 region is CASSLDQTNEKLFF. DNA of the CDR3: TGTGCCAGCAGCTTGGACCAGACTAATGAAAAACTGTTTTTT.

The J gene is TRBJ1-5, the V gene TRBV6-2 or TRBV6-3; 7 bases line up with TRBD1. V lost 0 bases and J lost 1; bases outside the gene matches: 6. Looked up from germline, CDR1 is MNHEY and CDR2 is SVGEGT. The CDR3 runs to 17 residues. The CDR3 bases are TGTGCCAGCAGTTACTCTAGGGGGCCGACCAGCAATCAGCCCCAGCATTTT. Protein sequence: CASSYSRGPTSNQPQHF.

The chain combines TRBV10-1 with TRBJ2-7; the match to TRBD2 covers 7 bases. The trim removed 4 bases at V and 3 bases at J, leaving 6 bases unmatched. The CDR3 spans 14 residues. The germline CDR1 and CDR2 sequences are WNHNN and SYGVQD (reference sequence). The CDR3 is CASSASGFNYEQYF. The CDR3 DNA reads TGCGCCAGCAGTGCTAGCGGTTTTAACTACGAGCAGTACTTC.

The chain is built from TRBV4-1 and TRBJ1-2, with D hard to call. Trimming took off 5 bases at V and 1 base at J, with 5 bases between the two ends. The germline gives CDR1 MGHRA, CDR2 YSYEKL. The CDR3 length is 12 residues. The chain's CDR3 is CASSGNNYGYTF. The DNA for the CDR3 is TGCGCCAGCAGCGGGAATAACTATGGCTACACCTTC.

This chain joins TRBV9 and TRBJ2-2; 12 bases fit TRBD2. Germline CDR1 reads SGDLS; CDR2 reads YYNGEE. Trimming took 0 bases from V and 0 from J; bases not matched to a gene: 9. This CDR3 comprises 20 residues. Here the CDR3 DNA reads TGTGCCAGCAGCGTAGGGCTAGCGGGAGGGGCCGGATCGAACACCGGGGAGCTGTTTTTT. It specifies CASSVGLAGGAGSNTGELFF.

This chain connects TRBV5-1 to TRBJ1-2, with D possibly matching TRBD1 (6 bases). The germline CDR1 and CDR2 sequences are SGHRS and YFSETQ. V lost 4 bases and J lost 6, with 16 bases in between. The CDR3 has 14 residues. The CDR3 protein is CASSLSGVGNGYTF. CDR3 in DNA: TGCGCCAGCAGCCTGTCAGGGGTCGGAAATGGCTACACCTTC.

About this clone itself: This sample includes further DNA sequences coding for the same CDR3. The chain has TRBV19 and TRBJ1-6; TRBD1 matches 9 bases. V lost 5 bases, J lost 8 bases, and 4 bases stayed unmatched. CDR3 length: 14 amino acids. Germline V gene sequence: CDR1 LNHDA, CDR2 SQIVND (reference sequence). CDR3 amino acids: CASSPTGGDSPLHF. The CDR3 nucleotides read TGTGCCAGTAGTCCGACAGGGGGGGATTCACCCCTCCACTTT.

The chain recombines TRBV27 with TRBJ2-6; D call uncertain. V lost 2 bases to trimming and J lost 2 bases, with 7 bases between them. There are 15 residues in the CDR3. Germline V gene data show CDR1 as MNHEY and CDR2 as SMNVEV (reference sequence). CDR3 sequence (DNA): TGTGCCAGCAGTTTAGGGCAGACTGGGGCCAACGTCCTGACTTTC. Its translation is CASSLGQTGANVLTF.

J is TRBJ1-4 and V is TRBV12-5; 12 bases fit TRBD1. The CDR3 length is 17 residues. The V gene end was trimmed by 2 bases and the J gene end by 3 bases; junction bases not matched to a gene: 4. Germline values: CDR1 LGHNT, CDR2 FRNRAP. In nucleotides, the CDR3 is TGTGCTAGTGGTTTGAGGGACAGGGGGCTTGCTAATGAAAAACTGTTTTTT. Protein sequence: CASGLRDRGLANEKLFF.

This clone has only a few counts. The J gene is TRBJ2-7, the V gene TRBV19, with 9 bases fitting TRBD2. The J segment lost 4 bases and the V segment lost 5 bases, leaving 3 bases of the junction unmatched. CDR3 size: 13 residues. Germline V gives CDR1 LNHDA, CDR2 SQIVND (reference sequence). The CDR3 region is CASSVSGSYEQYF. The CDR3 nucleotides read TGTGCCAGTAGTGTTAGCGGGAGTTACGAGCAGTACTTC.

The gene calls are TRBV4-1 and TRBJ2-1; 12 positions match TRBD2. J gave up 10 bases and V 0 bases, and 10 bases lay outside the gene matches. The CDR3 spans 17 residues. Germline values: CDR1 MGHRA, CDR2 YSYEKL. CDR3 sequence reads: CASSQDPRTSGAQEQFF. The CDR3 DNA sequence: TGCGCCAGCAGCCAAGATCCAAGGACTAGCGGGGCGCAGGAGCAGTTCTTC.

CDR3 coding DNA: TGTGCCAGCAGCGCGGGTCGTGGGTATTGGAATTCACCCCTCCACTTT. This translates into CASSAGRGYWNSPLHF. The chain couples TRBV3-1 (or the pseudogene TRBV3-2) to TRBJ1-6; D remains ambiguous. V shed 5 bases and J shed 7 bases, with 18 bases lying between them. CDR3 length: 16 residues. The germline V gene encodes CDR1 LGHDT and CDR2 YNNKEL (reference sequence).

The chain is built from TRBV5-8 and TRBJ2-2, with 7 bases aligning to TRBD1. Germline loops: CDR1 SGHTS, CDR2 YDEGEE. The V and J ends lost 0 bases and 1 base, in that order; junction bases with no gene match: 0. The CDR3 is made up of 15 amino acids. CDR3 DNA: TGTGCCAGCAGCTTGGGGACAGGGAACACCGGGGAGCTGTTTTTT. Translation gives CASSLGTGNTGELFF.

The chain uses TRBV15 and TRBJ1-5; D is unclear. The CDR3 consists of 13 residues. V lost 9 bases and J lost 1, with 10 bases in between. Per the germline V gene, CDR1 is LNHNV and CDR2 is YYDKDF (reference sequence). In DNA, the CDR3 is TGTGCCACTTCCCGGGAGAGCAATCAGCCCCAGCATTTT. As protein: CATSRESNQPQHF.

In nucleotides, the CDR3 is TGTGCCACCAGTGCGGGGCGGGGGATTTGGGATGAGCAGTTCTTC. It translates to CATSAGRGIWDEQFF. The gene calls are TRBV24-1 and TRBJ2-1, with 7 positions matching TRBD2. Per the germline V gene, CDR1 is KGHDR and CDR2 is SFDVKD. The CDR3 totals 15 residues. V shed 5 bases and J 8 bases; nucleotides not matched to a gene: 11.

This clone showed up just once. CDR3 loop: CASSEGTVYGYTF. CDR3 nucleotide sequence: TGTGCCAGCAGTGAGGGGACAGTATATGGCTACACCTTC. The chain links TRBV2 to TRBJ1-2, with TRBD1 matching 7 bases. Germline assignment: CDR1 SNHLY and CDR2 FYNNEI. The J segment lost 5 bases and the V segment lost 3 bases, leaving 3 bases of the junction unmatched. The CDR3 has 13 amino acids.

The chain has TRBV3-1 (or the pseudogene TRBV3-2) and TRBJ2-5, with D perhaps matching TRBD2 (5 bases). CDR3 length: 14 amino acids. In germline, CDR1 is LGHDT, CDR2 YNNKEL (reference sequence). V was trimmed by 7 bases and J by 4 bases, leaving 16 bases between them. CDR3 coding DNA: TGTGCCAGCACTCTAGCTTACGCGGGAGAGACCCAGTACTTC. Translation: CASTLAYAGETQYF.

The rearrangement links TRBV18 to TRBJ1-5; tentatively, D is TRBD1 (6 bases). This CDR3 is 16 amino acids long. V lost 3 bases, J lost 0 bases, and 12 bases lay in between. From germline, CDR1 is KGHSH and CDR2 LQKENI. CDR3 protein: CASSPRGALSNQPQHF. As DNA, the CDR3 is TGTGCCAGCTCACCTCGGGGGGCCCTTAGCAATCAGCCCCAGCATTTT.